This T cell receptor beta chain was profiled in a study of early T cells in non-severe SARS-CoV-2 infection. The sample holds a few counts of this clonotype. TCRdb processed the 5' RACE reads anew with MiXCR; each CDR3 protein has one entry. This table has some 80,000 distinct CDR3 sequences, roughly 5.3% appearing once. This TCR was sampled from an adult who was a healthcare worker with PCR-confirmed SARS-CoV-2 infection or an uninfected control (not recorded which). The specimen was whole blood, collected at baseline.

The CDR3 reads CSARTHPTLGLAGGPGETQYF. The CDR3 region has the DNA TGCAGTGCTAGAACTCACCCTACCTTGGGACTAGCGGGAGGGCCTGGAGAGACCCAGTACTTC. This chain links TRBV20-1 with TRBJ2-5; TRBD2 aligns across 16 bases. This CDR3 is 21 amino acids long. Germline V gene sequence: CDR1 DFQATT, CDR2 SNEGSKA (reference sequence). Unmatched junction bases numbered 19, after V lost 2 bases and J lost 4 bases.